A single sample gave rise to the 11 T cell receptor beta chains below, sequenced in a study of cytomegalovirus exposure and HLA in healthy donors. PCR amplification relied on 60 Vbeta primers (plus 13 Jbeta primers). Produced via immunoSEQ multiplex PCR; TCRdb's table is partial and in-frame only. The table includes about 60,000 clones, over 55% detected once. Sequencing was done on a sample of PBMCs. These receptor sequences come from a man aged 35 to 55 in good health and CMV-seropositive.

V and J are TRBV5-1 and TRBJ1-1; D is unresolved. Looked up from germline, CDR1 is SGHRS and CDR2 is YFSETQ. This CDR3 is 13 amino acids long. V was clipped by 3 bases and J by 5 bases, with 11 bases between them. The CDR3 region is CASSSGRRTEAFF. The CDR3, as DNA: TGCGCCAGCAGCTCAGGACGGAGGACTGAAGCTTTCTTT.

This sequence joins TRBV29-1 and TRBJ2-7; a possible D gene is TRBD1 (5 bases). Germline CDR1 reads SQVTM; CDR2 reads ANQGSEA. This CDR3 comprises 11 residues. V lost 5 bases, J lost 2 bases, and 7 bases lay in between. CDR3 in DNA: TGCAGCGTTTCGGACACCTACGAGCAGTACTTC. Encoded protein: CSVSDTYEQYF.

V usage is TRBV5-1 and J usage is TRBJ2-3; perhaps TRBD1 as D (6 bases). CDR1 and CDR2 from the germline V gene are SGHRS and YFSETQ. The ends were cut back, 4 bases at V and 0 bases at J, with 15 bases in the middle. The CDR3 has 16 residues. The CDR3 DNA reads TGCGCCAGCAGCCCCTCCGGGACACGTAGCACAGATACGCAGTATTTT. Its protein product is CASSPSGTRSTDTQYF.

Comments on this clone: The CDR3 carries no conserved terminal phenylalanine or tryptophan, so it likely arises from a read error. This chain uses TRBV30 with TRBJ1-2, with D tentatively TRBD1 (6 bases). The germline V gene has CDR1 GTSNPN and CDR2 SVGIG (reference sequence). V lost 0 bases, J lost 8 bases, and 19 bases lay in between. This CDR3 spans 15 amino acids. The CDR3 DNA sequence: TGTGCCTGGAGTGTAAATCACAGGGATCGTCGAGGCTACACCTCC. Protein: CAWSVNHRDRRGYTS.

The CDR3 sequence is CASGLAGSAGADTQYF. DNA for the CDR3: TGTGCTAGTGGTTTGGCCGGGTCGGCGGGGGCAGATACGCAGTATTTT. The chain links TRBV12-5 to TRBJ2-3, with TRBD2 matching 7 bases. Per germline, CDR1 LGHNT and CDR2 FRNRAP. This CDR3 region has 16 residues. J was trimmed by 4 bases and V by 1 base; bases with no gene match: 8.

The V and J genes are TRBV2 and TRBJ2-3; D uncertain. This CDR3 has 16 amino acids. Trimming pared 1 base from V and 1 base from J, leaving 12 bases between. Germline CDR1 is SNHLY and CDR2 is FYNNEI. The CDR3 here is CASSEGARSGTDTQYF. CDR3 bases: TGTGCCAGCAGTGAAGGGGCCAGGTCTGGCACAGATACGCAGTATTTT.

This rearrangement joins TRBV5-6 to TRBJ1-2, with D possibly TRBD1 on 5 matching bases. The CDR3 spans 12 residues. V was pared by 3 bases and J by 4 bases, with 7 bases between. Looked up from germline, CDR1 is SGHDT and CDR2 is YYEEEE. The chain's CDR3 is CASSYDSYGYTF. CDR3 bases: TGTGCCAGCAGCTACGACAGCTATGGCTACACCTTC.

Remarks on this clone: At the DNA level, this CDR3 is encoded by other sequences in the same sample as well. CDR3 DNA: TGTGCCTGGAGCCTAGCGGGGGCCTTTTACAATGAGCAGTTCTTC. Residues: CAWSLAGAFYNEQFF. The chain couples TRBV30 to TRBJ2-1, with TRBD2 identical over 10 bases. Germline V gene sequence: CDR1 GTSNPN, CDR2 SVGIG (reference sequence). The CDR3 is 15 amino acids. With 3 bases clipped from V and 4 bases from J, the junction kept 6 bases outside the gene matches. Complete variable domain (other parts from reference TRBV30 and TRBJ2-1): SQTIHQWPATLVQPVGSPLSLECTVEGTSNPNLYWYRQAAGRGLQLLFYSVGIGQISSEVPQNLSASRPQDRQFILSSKKLLLSDSGFYLCAWSLAGAFYNEQFFGPGTRLTVL.

The chain links TRBV7-2 to TRBJ2-1, with 15 bases identical to TRBD2. In germline, CDR1 is SGHTA, CDR2 FQGNSA. With 4 bases clipped from V and 7 bases from J, the junction kept 8 bases outside the gene matches. The CDR3 runs to 17 residues. The CDR3 sequence is CASSSGLAGGPGNEQFF. CDR3 nucleotides: TGTGCCAGCAGCTCCGGACTAGCGGGGGGGCCTGGAAATGAGCAGTTCTTC.

V gene TRBV6-5 combines with J gene TRBJ1-2; D uncertain. With 11 bases removed from V and 2 bases from J, the gap between germline ends came to 15 bases. This CDR3 comprises 13 residues. The germline V gene has CDR1 MNHEY and CDR2 SVGAGI. This CDR3 is CAAGRDTNYGYTF. Here the CDR3 DNA reads TGTGCCGCTGGGAGAGACACGAACTATGGCTACACCTTC.

V gene TRBV2 combines with J gene TRBJ1-2; D remains ambiguous. The CDR3 extends over 14 amino acids. Germline CDR1 SNHLY, CDR2 FYNNEI. The V end lost 8 bases, the J end lost 0 bases, and 13 bases lay between the germline ends. The CDR3 DNA sequence: TGTGCCAGCCTTCCTCTAGTTACTAACTATGGCTACACCTTC. Its protein product is CASLPLVTNYGYTF.